This TCR beta chain was captured in a study of a mutant IDH1 vaccine in newly diagnosed glioma. Time point indicated: week 35, safety follow-up. A single vaccine dose contained 300 ug of mutant IDH1 20-mer peptide, and topical imiquimod was used with it. This clone was seen a few times. The antigen remains unidentified. Generated by immunoSEQ multiplex PCR, the TCRdb table keeps only in-frame clones and is missing some. The data hold approximately 61,000 clones, with about four fifths observed a single time. The source of this sequence is a man in his forties or fifties with glioma. Sequencing used PBMCs, obtained from a glioma patient whose treatment included an IDH1 peptide vaccine.

CDR3 DNA sequence: TGTGCCAGCAGTTTATCCGGGGGGGTGAACACTGAAGCTTTCTTT. This codes for CASSLSGGVNTEAFF. The chain uses TRBV27 and TRBJ1-1, with a tentative D call TRBD1 (5 bases). Per germline, CDR1 MNHEY and CDR2 SMNVEV (reference sequence). Trimming removed 0 bases at V and 0 bases at J, with 8 bases between. This CDR3 is built from 15 residues.